The sequence of this T cell receptor (beta chain) was determined in a study of cytomegalovirus exposure and HLA in healthy donors. Findings of the study overall: About 87% or about 30% of the time was how often most TCR beta V segments were productive, according to an earlier analysis.

Likely unrecorded immune exposures existed in these nominally healthy donors. The PCR used 60 Vbeta and 13 Jbeta primers. Measured with immunoSEQ multiplex PCR; TCRdb has only the in-frame clones, and not every one. The table includes 87,000 or so clones, around four fifths detected once. Points on this clone: Its antigen is not known.

Germline CDR1 and CDR2: SEHNR and FQNEAQ (reference sequence). V was trimmed by 4 bases and J by 0 bases, leaving 5 bases between them. The CDR3 has 13 residues. This clonotype originated in a woman between 40 and 55 years old in good health and CMV-seronegative. Sequencing was performed on PBMCs. The gene calls are TRBV7-9 and TRBJ2-3, with D uncertain. The CDR3 is CASSSVSTDTQYF. In DNA form, the CDR3 reads TGTGCCAGCAGCTCAGTGAGCACAGATACGCAGTATTTT. Using reference TRBV7-9 and TRBJ2-3 for the parts outside the CDR3, the full variable domain is DTGVSQNPRHKITKRGQNVTFRCDPISEHNRLYWYRQTLGQGPEFLTYFQNEAQLEKSRLLSDRFSAERPKGSFSTLEIQRTEQGDSAMYLCASSSVSTDTQYFGPGTRLTVL.